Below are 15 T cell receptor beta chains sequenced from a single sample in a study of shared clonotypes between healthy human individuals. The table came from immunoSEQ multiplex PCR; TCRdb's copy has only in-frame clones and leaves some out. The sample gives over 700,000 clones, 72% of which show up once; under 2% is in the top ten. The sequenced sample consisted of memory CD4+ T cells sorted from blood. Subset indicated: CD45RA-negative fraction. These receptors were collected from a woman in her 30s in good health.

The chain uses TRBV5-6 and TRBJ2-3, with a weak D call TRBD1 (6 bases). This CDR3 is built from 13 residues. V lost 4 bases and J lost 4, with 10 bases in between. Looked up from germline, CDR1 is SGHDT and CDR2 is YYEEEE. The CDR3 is CASSLGGSDTQYF. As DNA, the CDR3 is TGTGCCAGCAGCCTTGGGGGCTCAGATACGCAGTATTTT.

This CDR3 is CASSLTGFGYTDTQYF. The CDR3 nucleotides read TGTGCCAGCAGCTTGACGGGCTTTGGATACACAGATACGCAGTATTTT. V is TRBV5-4 and J is TRBJ2-3; the D is unclear. CDR1 SGHNT and CDR2 YYREEE come from the germline V gene (reference sequence). Deletions cut 1 base from V and 2 bases from J, with 14 bases between. CDR3 length: 16 residues.

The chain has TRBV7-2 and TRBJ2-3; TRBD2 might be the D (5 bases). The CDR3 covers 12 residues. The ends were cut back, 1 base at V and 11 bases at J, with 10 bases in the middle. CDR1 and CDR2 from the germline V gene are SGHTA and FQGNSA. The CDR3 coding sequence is TGTGCCAGCAGCTTAGATTGGACTTTGCAGTATTTT. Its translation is CASSLDWTLQYF.

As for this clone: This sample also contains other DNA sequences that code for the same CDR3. The DNA of the CDR3 is TGTGCCAGCAGTTTACTAGCGGGACGGAATGAGCAGTTCTTC. Amino acids: CASSLLAGRNEQFF. The V gene is TRBV28, the J gene TRBJ2-1, with TRBD2 matching over 9 bases. V dropped 2 bases and J dropped 7; count of bases not matched to a gene: 3. Per germline, CDR1 MDHEN and CDR2 SYDVKM. This CDR3 has 14 residues.

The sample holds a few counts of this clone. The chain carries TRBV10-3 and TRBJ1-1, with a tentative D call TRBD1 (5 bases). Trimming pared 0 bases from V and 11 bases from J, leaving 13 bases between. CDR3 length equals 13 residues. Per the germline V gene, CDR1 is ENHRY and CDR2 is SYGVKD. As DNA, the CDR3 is TGTGCCATCAGTGAGTCAGAGGGGACGAACGCTTTCTTT. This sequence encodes CAISESEGTNAFF.

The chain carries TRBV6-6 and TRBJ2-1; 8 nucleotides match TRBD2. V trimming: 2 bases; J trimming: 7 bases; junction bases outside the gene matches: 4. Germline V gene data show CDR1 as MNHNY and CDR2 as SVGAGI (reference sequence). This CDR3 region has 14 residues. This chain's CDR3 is CASSYHRGRNEQFF. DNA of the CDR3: TGTGCCAGCAGTTACCATCGCGGGAGGAATGAGCAGTTCTTC.

CDR3 in amino acids: CAISESGGRFWAQYF. CDR3 nucleotide sequence: TGTGCCATCAGTGAGTCCGGGGGGCGATTTTGGGCCCAGTACTTC. The chain combines TRBV10-3 with TRBJ2-5; D perhaps matches TRBD2 (7 bases). From germline, CDR1 is ENHRY and CDR2 SYGVKD. The CDR3 has 15 residues. The V gene lost 0 bases and the J gene lost 9 bases, with 17 bases spanning the gap.

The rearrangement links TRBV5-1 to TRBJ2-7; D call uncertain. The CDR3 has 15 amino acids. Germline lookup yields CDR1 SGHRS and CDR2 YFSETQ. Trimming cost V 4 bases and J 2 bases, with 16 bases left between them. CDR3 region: CASSLNQPSTYEQYF. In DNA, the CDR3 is TGCGCCAGCAGCCTGAATCAACCCTCCACCTACGAGCAGTACTTC.

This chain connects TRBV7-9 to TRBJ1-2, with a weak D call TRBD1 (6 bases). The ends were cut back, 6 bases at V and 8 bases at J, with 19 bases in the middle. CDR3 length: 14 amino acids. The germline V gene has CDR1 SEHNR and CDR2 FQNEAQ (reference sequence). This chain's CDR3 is CASSYMDRTRGYTF. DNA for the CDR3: TGTGCCAGCAGTTATATGGACAGAACTCGGGGCTACACCTTC.

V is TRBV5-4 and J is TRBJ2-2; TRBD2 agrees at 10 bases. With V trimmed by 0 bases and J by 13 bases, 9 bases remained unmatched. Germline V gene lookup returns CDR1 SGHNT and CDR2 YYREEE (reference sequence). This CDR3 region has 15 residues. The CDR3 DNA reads TGTGCCAGCAGCTTGGTAGGAGCGGGAGGGAGGTCGCTGTTTTTT. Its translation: CASSLVGAGGRSLFF.

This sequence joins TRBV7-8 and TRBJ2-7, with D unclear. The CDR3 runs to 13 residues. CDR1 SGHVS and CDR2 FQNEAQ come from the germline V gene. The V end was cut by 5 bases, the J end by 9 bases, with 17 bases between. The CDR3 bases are TGTGCCAGCAGCCCGCGGACGGGCTTCGGGCAGTACTTC. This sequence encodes CASSPRTGFGQYF.

CDR3 bases: TGTGCCAGCAGTGACCCCCCACCGGGACTAGCGGGAGTTGACTACAATGAGCAGTTCTTC. Its translation: CASSDPPPGLAGVDYNEQFF. The rearrangement joins TRBV6-4 to TRBJ2-1; 14 bases fit TRBD2. After removal of 2 bases from V and 3 bases from J, the junction contained 12 bases not matched to a gene. The germline CDR1 and CDR2 sequences are MRHNA and SNTAGT. The CDR3 sequence is 20 residues long.

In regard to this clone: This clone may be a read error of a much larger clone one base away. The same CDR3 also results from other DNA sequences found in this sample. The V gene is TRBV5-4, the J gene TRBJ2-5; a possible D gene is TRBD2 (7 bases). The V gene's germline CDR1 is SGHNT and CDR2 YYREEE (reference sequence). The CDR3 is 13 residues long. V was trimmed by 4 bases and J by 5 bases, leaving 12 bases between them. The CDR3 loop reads CASSPQGGETQYF. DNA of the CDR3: TGTGCCAGCAGCCCACAGGGAGGGGAGACCCAGTACTTC.

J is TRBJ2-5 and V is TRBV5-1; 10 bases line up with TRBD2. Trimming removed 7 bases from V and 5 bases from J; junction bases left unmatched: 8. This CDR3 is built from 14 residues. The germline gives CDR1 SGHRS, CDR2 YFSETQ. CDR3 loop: CASCLAGAGETQYF. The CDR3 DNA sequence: TGCGCCAGCTGTCTAGCGGGAGCTGGGGAGACCCAGTACTTC.

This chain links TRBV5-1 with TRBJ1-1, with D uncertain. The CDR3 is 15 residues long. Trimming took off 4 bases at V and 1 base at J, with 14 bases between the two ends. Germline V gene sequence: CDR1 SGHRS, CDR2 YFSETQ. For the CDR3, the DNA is TGCGCCAGCAGCACCGACCTAGTTGGGAACACTGAAGCTTTCTTT. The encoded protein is CASSTDLVGNTEAFF. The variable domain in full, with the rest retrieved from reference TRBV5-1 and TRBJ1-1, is KAGVTQTPRYLIKTRGQQVTLSCSPISGHRSVSWYQQTPGQGLQFLFEYFSETQRNKGNFPGRFSGRQFSNSRSEMNVSTLELGDSALYLCASSTDLVGNTEAFFGQGTRLTVV.